The subject of this entry is one T cell receptor (beta chain). These data come from a study of blood T cell repertoires in COVID-19. Generated by immunoSEQ multiplex PCR, the TCRdb table keeps only in-frame clones and is missing some. The sample lists approximately 200,000 clones, 90% to 95% occurring once. CDR3 size: 17 residues. The germline CDR1 and CDR2 sequences are SGHVS and FNYEAQ. V lost 6 bases, J lost 0 bases, and 20 bases lay in between. This chain uses TRBV7-6 with TRBJ1-1; TRBD1 is a possible D gene (6 bases). This receptor was taken from a young man with COVID-19, enrolled during active disease. Sequencing was performed on peripheral blood. The CDR3 reads CASSQPRDTLMNTEAFF. The CDR3 DNA is TGTGCCAGCAGTCAACCCCGGGACACTCTCATGAACACTGAAGCTTTCTTT.